This T cell receptor beta chain was captured in a study of blood T cells in healthy people across ages. The study, taken as a whole, reports: Since the PBMCs were unsorted, naive and antigen-experienced cells could not be conclusively compared.

Together with a sample-barcoded 5' primer, a J-beta primer mix was included in a second PCR lasting about 6 to 11 cycles. Each cDNA was tagged by a template-switch adaptor containing 12 random nucleotides. In TCRdb, the 5' RACE reads were re-called with MiXCR into one record per CDR3 protein. Here the sample spans fewer than 950,000 distinct CDR3 sequences, under 40% being singletons. Comments on this clonotype: Its antigen is currently unknown.

The V segment lost 2 bases and the J segment 2 bases; nucleotides outside the gene matches: 4. The CDR3 loop spans 15 amino acids. V usage is TRBV12-3 or TRBV12-4 and J usage is TRBJ2-5; 8 bases line up with TRBD2. The clonotype was recovered from a man aged 18 to 29 in good health. What was sequenced was blood. The CDR3 sequence: CASSLRGGGQETQYF. The CDR3 DNA reads as TGTGCCAGCAGTTTACGGGGGGGCGGTCAAGAGACCCAGTACTTC.